This TCR beta chain was recovered during a study of Ad26.COV2.S vaccination and SARS-CoV-2 variants. Overall study findings and caveats: Quantification of TCR breadth and depth may have yielded underestimates of total T cell responses.

The treatment denotes: approximately 18 received Ad26.COV2.S at low or high dose, single or two shots; roughly five received placebo; per-sample allocation not given. Day 63 after the first vaccine or placebo injection was the time point for sampling. Assay: immunoSEQ multiplex PCR; the TCRdb copy retains only in-frame clones and omits some. This sample has hundreds of thousands of clones, with 80% to 90% found just once. The germline CDR1 and CDR2 sequences are KGHSH and LQKENI. The CDR3 is made up of 14 amino acids. Trimming removed 3 bases from V and 6 bases from J; junction bases left unmatched: 5. Turning to this clone: Its target is unknown.

V gene TRBV18 combines with J gene TRBJ2-7; 10 bases align to TRBD1. This sequence originates from a person between 18 and 59 years old who received the Ad26.COV2.S COVID-19 vaccine or a placebo. Sequencing was performed on peripheral blood, taken in a trial of Ad26.COV2.S vaccine versus placebo. Written as DNA, the CDR3 is TGTGCCAGCTCACCCGGGACAGGGGAGCTCGAGCAGTACTTC. This encodes CASSPGTGELEQYF. The entire variable domain, with the rest obtained from reference TRBV18 and TRBJ2-7, is as follows: NAGVMQNPRHLVRRRGQEARLRCSPMKGHSHVYWYRQLPEEGLKFMVYLQKENIIDESGMPKERFSAEFPKEGPSILRIQQVVRGDSAAYFCASSPGTGELEQYFGPGTRLTVT.